This entry describes one TCR beta chain. It has no known antigen specificity. Base qualities are missing; no much larger clone stands one base away. The germline V gene supplies CDR1 SGDLS and CDR2 YYNGEE. V is cut by 1 base and J by 0 bases, and the space between the germline ends is 5 bases. Including cysteine and phenylalanine, the CDR3 has 14 amino acids. Only the CDR3 part of the read is kept: 42 bases, read in frame from the first base. The data were obtained in a study of cytomegalovirus exposure and HLA in healthy donors (dated by TCRdb to 2016 to 2017). In the study overall: In an earlier analysis of 550 to 750 of the donors, about 270 Gb of sequence data and 90 million to 120 million unique TCR beta sequences from some 170 million T cells were reported. About 300 gigabases of sequencing data and tens of millions of unique TCR sequences were included in an early release covering several hundred HLA-typed donors. Of the approximately 400 genotyped donors, 81% were placed in the genetic ancestry cluster associated with self-reported Caucasian donors. The study aimed to test whether signatures of past pathogen exposure could be identified by cataloging public T cell receptors. Using immunosequencing, the study profiled T cell repertoires from around 670 subjects and related those repertoires to cytomegalovirus serostatus. Besides the first cohort of roughly 700 subjects, a separate validation cohort made up of roughly 130 different subjects was used. The study combined high-throughput TCR immunosequencing, statistical association of individual TCRs with disease status, and machine learning to predict cytomegalovirus infection status. In a later analysis, previously published TCR beta repertoires from 666 donors were re-analyzed and high-resolution HLA genotyping was added so that TCR occurrence patterns could be studied. Rather than drawing on any new phenotypic data, the later analysis identified candidate immune exposures from TCR beta sequences and the way those sequences occurred across donors. An earlier analysis of several hundred of the donors applied high-throughput TCR beta sequencing to assess whether each TCR beta V gene segment acted as functional or pseudogenic. Donor age, sex, ethnicity and CMV serostatus were compiled alongside the repertoire data. In a later genetic analysis, genome-wide SNP genotypes for about three fifths of the 666 donors were used, and that subset was treated as a discovery cohort. Every repertoire in the discovery cohort had been generated on one and the same sequencing platform. HLA typing covered class I and class II loci at four-digit resolution. Typing coverage varied by locus: 629-630 donors for A, B, C, DRB1 and DQB1; approximately 500 for DQA1; around 570 for DPA1; roughly 450 for DPB1. Roughly five DR-DQ haplotypes were handled as single units for association and clustering, since linkage in the cohort was strong. On average, around 230,000 unique TCR beta nucleotide sequences were sequenced per donor among a few hundred genotyped donors of the cohort, with roughly 19% of those sequences being non-productive. Study-wide conclusions, independent of this receptor: A further reported finding was that TCR beta sequences accurately predicted the HLA-A and HLA-B alleles for most subjects in the first cohort. This cohort had only TCR beta chains sequenced, and the lack of alpha or paired-chain data limited which features could be detected. A few of the identified cytomegalovirus-associated TCR beta chains were confirmed in vitro to be specific for cytomegalovirus antigens. A later analysis associated about 17,000 TCR beta sequences with specific HLA alleles at a false discovery rate of 0.05. When HLA alleles, especially DR and DQ, strongly co-occurred, TCR associations were difficult to assign to individual alleles. The 87-base-pair reads could not distinguish some IMGT-functional V segments, including TRBV6-2 and TRBV6-3, so those segments were excluded. In a later analysis, several top co-occurrence clusters were reported to appear linked to parvovirus B19, influenza, CMV and Epstein-Barr virus. According to a later genetic analysis, donors in an Asian-associated ancestry cluster had fewer N-insertions in productive TCRs than the roughly 700-donor mean. In a later analysis, the rate of TCR association differed among HLA loci, with DRB1 alleles having the most associated TCRs and HLA-C alleles having the fewest. In a later analysis, HLA-associated TCR beta chains showed more clonal expansion and lower generation probabilities than non-associated chains that were equally common. Because counts were too low, some 17 rarely observed V segments, including chromosome 9 orphons, were excluded from the earlier analysis of 500 to 700 of the donors. A group of highly shared sequence variants was considered likely to be a technical artifact of the sequencing pipeline. It was suggested by the authors that the approach could potentially be generalized to other disease states and immunological phenotypes. According to a later analysis, most CMV-associated TCR beta chains appeared to be HLA-restricted, and the HLA associations seemed to be driven largely by CMV exposure. In both the original and validation cohorts, the classifier was reported to diagnose cytomegalovirus status with high specificity and sensitivity. Because HLA typing was missing for some donors at each locus, association tests included only the typed subset. The study listed approximately 150 TCR beta chains as associated with cytomegalovirus. In an earlier analysis of some 550 of the donors, most TCR beta V segments were observed in productive rearrangements about 87% or about 30% of the time, broadly matching IMGT annotations. Correlated functional status among segregating V segments might be attributable to linkage disequilibrium, but an unknown experimental factor could not be ruled out. Roughly uniform sequencing depth across donors was assumed in presence/absence analyses, although this assumption may not hold. Across donors, most TCR sequences were observed very rarely, whereas some public TCRs were present in many individuals. V-gene and J-gene trimming of TCR beta chains was associated with a missense DCLRE1C variant in a later genetic analysis, and the association was replicated in an independent cohort. Immune exposure information for the cohort was limited to CMV serostatus.

Library preparation was by the immunoSEQ multiplex PCR assay. For the multiplex PCR, a mixture combining 60 forward primers for TCR Vbeta segments and 13 reverse primers for TCR Jbeta segments was used. The CDR3 region of rearranged TCR beta genes was amplified from genomic DNA with a multiplex PCR assay. On the Illumina HiSeq System, the amplified TCR beta libraries were sequenced as 87-base-pair reads. As for the original processing: A later analysis tallied around 80 million unique TCR beta chains across the 660 or so repertoires, and some 10 million of those chains were shared by two or more donors. To remove PCR and sequencing errors, raw reads were error-corrected and collapsed into unique sequences using a nearest-neighbor algorithm that merged closely related sequences. To assign V, D and J gene segments, CDR3 sequences were aligned to IMGT reference sequences. For a sequence to be retained, a match of at least six nucleotides to both a V gene segment and a J gene segment was required. Rearrangements were called productive when the CDR3 lacked stop codons and stayed in frame with V and J; all others were non-productive. CDR3 was defined by IMGT convention, running from the second conserved V-encoded cysteine to the conserved J-encoded phenylalanine. Sequences without an unambiguous match to a single V gene segment were excluded from the earlier analysis of about 640 of the donors. In an earlier analysis of approximately 610 of the donors, V segments were called functional above 56.7% productive rearrangements and were called segregating when the between-donor standard deviation exceeded 5%. A statistical classification framework was built for diagnosing cytomegalovirus status from the catalog of TCR beta chain sequences. In a later analysis, V and J genes were assigned by comparing TCR nucleotide sequences against IMGT/GENE-DB human TR gene sequences. The TCRdist pipeline was used in a later analysis to assign CDR3 sequences and most-parsimonious VDJ recombination scenarios. A later analysis defined each TCR beta chain by its CDR3 amino acid sequence plus V-gene family, and excluded reads lacking a unique V-gene family. To address suspected cross-contamination and a sequencing artifact, a later analysis removed around 600 highly shared, low-generation-probability nucleotide sequences. In a later analysis, a clonal expansion index was calculated for each public chain from normalized within-repertoire ranks of inferred template counts. In a later analysis, generation probabilities were computed with a VDJ recombination model fitted to out-of-frame rearrangements, and the resulting probabilities were checked against IGoR. In a later analysis, hypergeometric tests were used to score TCR-TCR, TCR-HLA and TCR-CMV co-occurrence, with a repertoire-size bias correction applied to TCR pairs. In a later analysis, false discovery rates were estimated by permuting HLA or CMV assignments 20 times. A later analysis grouped co-occurring TCRs with DBSCAN, adding TCRdist sequence similarity when clustering within HLA-allele-positive subsets. For co-occurrence clustering, repertoires with fewer than 30,000 or more than 120,000 public chains were excluded, along with about five repertoires with anomalous nucleotide sharing. Not all clones reach the TCRdb copy of this immuneACCESS table, which keeps in-frame sequences only. Checked studies attribute under half of the gap to unresolved V genes and leave the rest unexplained. D and trimming were read from the DNA, whereas the V and J calls and clone size are those reported in that table. The sample table shows about 110,000 clones, and 70% to 85% are seen once. Approximately 3.7% of the sample belongs to the ten largest clones.

The cohort consisted of 650 to 700 healthy bone marrow donors. Cohort members were all nominally healthy when sampled, although unrecorded immune exposures were likely present. The donor was CMV seronegative and was included in the group of a few hundred seronegative cohort members. A peripheral blood sample was provided by each donor, and peripheral blood mononuclear cells were used for TCR beta sequencing. The Qiagen DNeasy Blood Extraction Kit was used to extract genomic DNA from the blood cell samples. Sequencing was performed on PBMCs. The sequence came from a man aged 55 to 70 in good health and CMV-seronegative. Recombination connected TRBV9 to TRBJ2-1; no D gene call is confident. The CDR3 amino acid sequence is: CASSVPYSYNEQFF. The nucleotide sequence reads TGTGCCAGCAGCGTACCTTACTCCTACAATGAGCAGTTCTTC. This CDR3, with the reference TRBV9 and TRBJ2-1 proteins standing in past its ends, gives the full variable domain DSGVTQTPKHLITATGQRVTLRCSPRSGDLSVYWYQQSLDQGLQFLIQYYNGEERAKGNILERFSAQQFPDLHSELNLSSLELGDSALYFCASSVPYSYNEQFFGPGTRLTVL.